This paragraph reports one TCR beta chain. V lost 3 bases and J 4 bases, leaving 10 bases between the germline ends. This CDR3 is 13 amino acids long. CDR1 and CDR2 (germline): SGHTA, FQGNSA. The data were taken from a study of blood T cell repertoires in COVID-19. Overall study: Sites across the United States, Italy and Spain contributed samples from acute and convalescent COVID-19. PBMCs, B-cell-depleted T cells, or T cells were the source of the cDNA or gDNA that made up the material.

Authors' data handling: Cell counts per sample came from amplifying reference gene primers. Clones were read by immunoSEQ multiplex PCR, and TCRdb kept only the in-frame ones, dropping some. That table is the source of V, J and clone size, and D and trimming were worked out from the DNA. The data show more than 200,000 clones, with roughly four fifths seen just once and roughly 10% held by the top ten. The receptor was isolated from an elderly man with acute or convalescent COVID-19. The chain employs TRBV7-2 and TRBJ2-7; D is unclear. Material: peripheral blood. This CDR3 is CASSLPGFYEQYF. The CDR3 DNA follows: TGTGCCAGCAGCTTGCCGGGTTTTTACGAGCAGTACTTC.